Following are 27 T cell receptor beta chains from one sample sequenced in a study of T cell changes during pregnancy in multiple sclerosis. Some clones are missing from TCRdb's copy, which holds only in-frame ones; the method was immunoSEQ multiplex PCR. Among some 71,000 clones listed, 90% to 95% were seen once. The sequenced sample was CD4+ T cells from peripheral blood mononuclear cells, obtained in the third trimester of pregnancy. The receptors were gathered from a female donor in good health, enrolled as a control in a pregnancy study.

This chain joins TRBV6-5 and TRBJ1-1; no clear D. V was clipped by 4 bases and J by 1 base, with 7 bases between them. The germline gives CDR1 MNHEY, CDR2 SVGAGI. The CDR3 has 13 residues. CDR3 DNA sequence: TGTGCCAGCAGTTTTCCAGGGAACACTGAAGCTTTCTTT. It encodes CASSFPGNTEAFF.

The CDR3 region is CAWRRPTRANEKLFF. The CDR3 bases are TGTGCCTGGAGGAGGCCGACTCGTGCTAATGAAAAACTGTTTTTT. The chain combines TRBV30 with TRBJ1-4; D is undetermined. V dropped 3 bases and J dropped 3 bases, with 14 bases sitting between them. Germline V gives CDR1 GTSNPN, CDR2 SVGIG (reference sequence). CDR3 length: 15 residues.

This chain connects TRBV4-3 to TRBJ1-2; D ambiguous. Germline values: CDR1 LGHNA, CDR2 YSLEER. CDR3 length: 14 residues. V was cut by 3 bases and J by 7 bases, with 15 bases left in between. The CDR3 loop is CASSHGRGRGGYTF. CDR3 coding DNA: TGCGCCAGCAGCCACGGTAGAGGTCGGGGTGGCTACACCTTC.

V and J are TRBV10-3 and TRBJ2-1; D ambiguous. The CDR3 is made up of 16 amino acids. Germline values: CDR1 ENHRY, CDR2 SYGVKD. With 4 bases removed from V and 0 bases from J, the gap between germline ends came to 13 bases. CDR3 region: CAISVSNVSSYNEQFF. The CDR3 nucleotides are TGTGCCATCAGTGTATCTAACGTGAGCTCCTACAATGAGCAGTTCTTC.

This clone was seen a single time. The chain is built from TRBV27 and TRBJ2-1; D is ambiguous. Germline lookup yields CDR1 MNHEY and CDR2 SMNVEV (reference sequence). Trimming cost V 3 bases and J 5 bases, with 8 bases left between them. This CDR3 has 13 residues. CDR3 in amino acids: CASSFDRNNEQFF. The CDR3 DNA reads as TGTGCCAGCAGTTTTGATAGAAACAATGAGCAGTTCTTC.

As concerns this clone: The same CDR3 arises from other DNA sequences in this sample as well. The V and J genes are TRBV6-5 and TRBJ1-2, with TRBD1 identical over 9 bases. The CDR3 extends over 14 amino acids. The germline V gene has CDR1 MNHEY and CDR2 SVGAGI. Trimming cost V 5 bases and J 4 bases; bases outside gene matches: 5. The CDR3 region is CASSLQDRGYGYTF. Written as DNA, the CDR3 is TGTGCCAGCAGTCTACAGGACAGGGGCTATGGCTACACCTTC.

The gene calls are TRBV19 and TRBJ2-1, with 10 bases matching TRBD2. The V segment lost 8 bases and the J segment 7 bases; nucleotides outside the gene matches: 5. The germline V gene has CDR1 LNHDA and CDR2 SQIVND (reference sequence). The CDR3 runs to 13 residues. CDR3 DNA: TGTGCCAGTCGCAAGCGGGGGGGAAATGAGCAGTTCTTC. Translated, it gives CASRKRGGNEQFF. The whole variable domain, remainder taken from reference TRBV19 and TRBJ2-1, is DGGITQSPKYLFRKEGQNVTLSCEQNLNHDAMYWYRQDPGQGLRLIYYSQIVNDFQKGDIAEGYSVSREKKESFPLTVTSAQKNPTAFYLCASRKRGGNEQFFGPGTRLTVL.

The genes are TRBV19 and TRBJ2-5; TRBD2 agrees at 7 bases. Germline V gene lookup returns CDR1 LNHDA and CDR2 SQIVND (reference sequence). This CDR3 region has 17 residues. Trimming took 1 base from V and 2 from J; bases not matched to a gene: 10. The DNA of the CDR3 is TGTGCCAGTAGTATAGCCGTTATGGCGGGGGTACAAGAGACCCAGTACTTC. Protein: CASSIAVMAGVQETQYF.

This clone was detected once. V usage is TRBV11-3 and J usage is TRBJ2-1; D uncertain. This CDR3 spans 14 amino acids. CDR1 and CDR2 from the germline V gene are SGHNT and YENEEA. V was pared by 7 bases and J by 4 bases, with 14 bases between. The DNA for the CDR3 is TGTGCCAGCACCACCTCCGGCAGGTACAATGAGCAGTTCTTC. Translating gives CASTTSGRYNEQFF.

The chain uses TRBV6-1 and TRBJ1-1; 7 positions match TRBD1. CDR3 size: 14 residues. Losses at the gene ends were 6 bases for V and 7 bases for J; bases not matched to a gene: 11. The germline CDR1 and CDR2 sequences are MNHNS and SASEGT. CDR3 sequence reads: CASSPSGRGIEAFF. Here the CDR3 DNA reads TGTGCCAGCAGCCCATCCGGCAGGGGGATTGAAGCTTTCTTT.

The chain recombines TRBV5-1 with TRBJ1-2, with D hard to call. V lost 0 bases and J lost 8, with 11 bases in between. Per the germline V gene, CDR1 is SGHRS and CDR2 is YFSETQ. The CDR3 consists of 13 residues. The CDR3 spells CASSLEAVVGYTF. For the CDR3, the DNA is TGCGCCAGCAGCTTGGAAGCTGTCGTCGGCTACACCTTC.

The chain employs TRBV7-2 and TRBJ1-2, with 7 nucleotides matching TRBD1. V lost 1 base to trimming and J lost 4 bases; unmatched junction nucleotides: 6. The CDR3 spans 15 residues. Germline lookup yields CDR1 SGHTA and CDR2 FQGNSA. The CDR3 reads CASSLDGGQVYGYTF. The CDR3 DNA is TGTGCCAGCAGCTTAGACGGCGGACAGGTCTATGGCTACACCTTC.

The chain uses TRBV6-4 and TRBJ1-6; TRBD1 is a possible D gene (6 bases). The germline V gene has CDR1 MRHNA and CDR2 SNTAGT. The ends were cut back, 3 bases at V and 7 bases at J, with 7 bases in the middle. The CDR3 is made up of 13 amino acids. CDR3 sequence: CASSETGNSPLHF. The CDR3 DNA sequence: TGTGCCAGCAGTGAAACAGGGAATTCACCCCTCCACTTT.

In DNA form, the CDR3 reads TGTGCCGGAACCGGGACAGGGAATCGTGGCTACACCTTC. Amino acids: CAGTGTGNRGYTF. The V call is TRBV30, the J call TRBJ1-2; 9 nucleotides align to TRBD1. Germline trimming cut 8 bases from V and 7 bases from J; bases unmatched to any gene: 11. The CDR3 is 13 amino acids. The germline V gene has CDR1 GTSNPN and CDR2 SVGIG (reference sequence).

The V call is TRBV5-1, the J call TRBJ2-1; D is unclear. The ends were cut back, 3 bases at V and 0 bases at J, with 13 bases in the middle. The CDR3 has 16 residues. The germline V gene encodes CDR1 SGHRS and CDR2 YFSETQ. DNA for the CDR3: TGCGCCAGCAGCTGGTCCGGCCCTAGCTCCTACAATGAGCAGTTCTTC. Encoded protein: CASSWSGPSSYNEQFF.

The chain carries TRBV30 and TRBJ1-5; a weak D match, TRBD1 (6 bases). In germline, CDR1 is GTSNPN, CDR2 SVGIG (reference sequence). Deletions cut 0 bases from V and 7 bases from J, with 19 bases between. This CDR3 region has 16 residues. CDR3 DNA sequence: TGTGCCTGGAGTGTATTCGGCCAGGGGAAAGGGCAGCCCCAGCATTTT. It specifies CAWSVFGQGKGQPQHF.

The rearrangement links TRBV6-4 to TRBJ2-2, with D perhaps TRBD1 (6 bases). V was cut by 6 bases and J by 7 bases, with 21 bases left in between. CDR3 length: 16 amino acids. Germline values: CDR1 MRHNA, CDR2 SNTAGT. CDR3 sequence (DNA): TGTGCCAGCAGACGCACCATGACAGGAGAGGGCGGGGAGCTGTTTTTT. It is translated as CASRRTMTGEGGELFF.

The chain uses TRBV7-9 and TRBJ1-2; TRBD1 matches 7 bases. V dropped 6 bases and J dropped 4; count of bases not matched to a gene: 11. There are 15 residues in the CDR3. Germline V gives CDR1 SEHNR, CDR2 FQNEAQ (reference sequence). The CDR3 spells CASSSVLGTAYGYTF. The DNA of the CDR3 is TGTGCCAGCAGTTCGGTACTAGGGACAGCCTATGGCTACACCTTC. Supplemented by reference TRBV7-9 and TRBJ1-2, the full variable domain reads DTGVSQNPRHKITKRGQNVTFRCDPISEHNRLYWYRQTLGQGPEFLTYFQNEAQLEKSRLLSDRFSAERPKGSFSTLEIQRTEQGDSAMYLCASSSVLGTAYGYTFGSGTRLTVV.

The chain joins TRBV4-1 to TRBJ1-5, with 8 bases matching TRBD1. Trimming cost V 1 base and J 7 bases; bases outside gene matches: 9. The CDR3 consists of 16 residues. Germline CDR1 reads MGHRA; CDR2 reads YSYEKL. Here the CDR3 reads CASSQVPRGREQPQHF. The CDR3 DNA is TGCGCCAGCAGCCAAGTCCCCAGGGGGCGCGAGCAGCCCCAGCATTTT.

The CDR3 nucleotides are TGTGCCAGCAGCCCCCGGTCCCCGTTTAATTCACCCCTCCACTTT. Amino acids: CASSPRSPFNSPLHF. The rearrangement joins TRBV14 to TRBJ1-6; D remains unclear. Trimming removed 4 bases at V and 6 bases at J, with 13 bases between. This CDR3 contains 15 residues. Germline V lookup: CDR1 SGHDN, CDR2 FVKESK.

The chain employs TRBV29-1 and TRBJ1-1, with D possibly being TRBD1 (6 bases). Germline V CDR1 and CDR2: SQVTM, ANQGSEA. V lost 7 bases and J 1 base, leaving 25 bases between the germline ends. The CDR3 is 17 amino acids. The DNA of the CDR3 is TGCAGCGCCGCCACGAAGCGGGGGGGGCCCGGGAACACTGAAGCTTTCTTT. Amino acids: CSAATKRGGPGNTEAFF.

The chain joins TRBV6-5 to TRBJ1-6; maybe TRBD1 (6 bases). Germline CDR1 MNHEY, CDR2 SVGAGI. The V gene lost 10 bases and the J gene lost 10 bases, with 17 bases spanning the gap. This CDR3 spans 13 amino acids. In nucleotides, the CDR3 is TGTGCCACCTCCTCCGCCAGGGGATCACCCCTCCACTTT. Translation gives CATSSARGSPLHF.

The rearrangement links TRBV7-2 to TRBJ2-4, with 7 nucleotides matching TRBD1. V shed 3 bases, J shed 1 base, and the junction held 3 bases outside the gene matches. The CDR3 sequence is 15 residues long. Germline V CDR1 and CDR2: SGHTA, FQGNSA. CDR3 protein: CASSFEQGAKNIQYF. The CDR3 DNA follows: TGTGCCAGCAGCTTCGAACAGGGGGCCAAAAACATTCAGTACTTC.

The CDR3 sequence is CASSSQGGVYNEQFF. Written as DNA, the CDR3 is TGTGCCAGCAGCTCCCAGGGCGGGGTGTACAATGAGCAGTTCTTC. The gene calls are TRBV5-8 and TRBJ2-1; D is possibly TRBD2 (6 bases). The V end was cut by 3 bases, the J end by 4 bases, with 14 bases between. Germline V lookup: CDR1 SGHTS, CDR2 YDEGEE. This CDR3 region has 15 residues.

V usage is TRBV9 and J usage is TRBJ2-2; 7 bases line up with TRBD1. With 0 bases clipped from V and 4 bases from J, the junction kept 3 bases outside the gene matches. Germline V gene data show CDR1 as SGDLS and CDR2 as YYNGEE. This CDR3 has 15 amino acids. CDR3 residues: CASSVGGGVTGELFF. The CDR3 DNA reads as TGTGCCAGCAGCGTAGGAGGGGGCGTCACCGGGGAGCTGTTTTTT.

The chain joins TRBV2 to TRBJ2-7; D may be TRBD1 (6 bases). The V gene's germline CDR1 is SNHLY and CDR2 FYNNEI. The CDR3 has 13 amino acids. V was pared by 6 bases and J by 3 bases, with 12 bases between. The CDR3, as DNA: TGTGCCAGCAGCAACAGGGAATTCTACGAGCAGTACTTC. Translation gives CASSNREFYEQYF.

This chain links TRBV7-8 with TRBJ1-2; TRBD1 matches at 8 bases. The germline gives CDR1 SGHVS, CDR2 FQNEAQ. The CDR3 covers 15 residues. Germline trimming cut 3 bases from V and 6 bases from J; bases unmatched to any gene: 9. The DNA for the CDR3 is TGTGCCAGCAGCTTCCTCCGGGACAGGAGGAATGGCTACACCTTC. Translated, it gives CASSFLRDRRNGYTF.